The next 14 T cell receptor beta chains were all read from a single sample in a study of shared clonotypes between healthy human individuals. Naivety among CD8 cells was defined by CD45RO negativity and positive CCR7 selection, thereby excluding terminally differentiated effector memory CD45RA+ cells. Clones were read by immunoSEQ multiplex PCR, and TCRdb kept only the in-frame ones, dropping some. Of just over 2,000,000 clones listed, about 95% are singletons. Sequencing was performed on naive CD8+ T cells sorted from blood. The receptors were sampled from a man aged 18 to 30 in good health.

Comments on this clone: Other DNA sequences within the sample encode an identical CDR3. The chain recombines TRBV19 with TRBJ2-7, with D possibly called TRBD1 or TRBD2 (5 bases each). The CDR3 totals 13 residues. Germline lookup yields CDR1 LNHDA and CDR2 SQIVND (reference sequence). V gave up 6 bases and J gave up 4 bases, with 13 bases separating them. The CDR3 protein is CASSLGPLYEQYF. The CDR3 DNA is TGTGCCAGTAGCCTGGGACCCTTATACGAGCAGTACTTC.

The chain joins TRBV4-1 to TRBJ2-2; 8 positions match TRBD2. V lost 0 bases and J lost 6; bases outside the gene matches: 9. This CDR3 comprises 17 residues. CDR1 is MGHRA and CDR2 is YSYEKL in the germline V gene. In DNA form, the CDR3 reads TGCGCCAGCAGCCAAGATATAAGCGGGGGAAGTGCCGGGGAGCTGTTTTTT. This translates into CASSQDISGGSAGELFF.

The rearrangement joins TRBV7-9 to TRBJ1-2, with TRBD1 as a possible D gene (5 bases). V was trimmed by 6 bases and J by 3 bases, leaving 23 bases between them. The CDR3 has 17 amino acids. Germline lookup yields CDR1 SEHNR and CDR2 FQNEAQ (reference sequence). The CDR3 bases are TGTGCCAGCAGGATCCCATACCCCGGGGGGAAGGACTATGGCTACACCTTC. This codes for CASRIPYPGGKDYGYTF.

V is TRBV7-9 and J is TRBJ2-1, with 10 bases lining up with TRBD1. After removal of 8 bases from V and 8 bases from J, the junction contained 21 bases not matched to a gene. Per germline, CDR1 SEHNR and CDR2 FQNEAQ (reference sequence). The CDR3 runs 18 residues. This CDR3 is CASLDRGQAGDHMDEQFF. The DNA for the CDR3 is TGTGCCAGCCTTGACAGGGGGCAGGCGGGAGATCATATGGATGAGCAGTTCTTC.

CDR3 amino acids: CATSRGGQSNYGYTF. In DNA, the CDR3 is TGTGCCACCAGCAGAGGAGGACAATCCAACTATGGCTACACCTTC. The V call is TRBV15, the J call TRBJ1-2; D perhaps matches TRBD1 (5 bases). CDR1 is LNHNV, CDR2 YYDKDF, per germline (reference sequence). The CDR3 loop spans 15 amino acids. Trimming pared 1 base from V and 2 bases from J, leaving 11 bases between.

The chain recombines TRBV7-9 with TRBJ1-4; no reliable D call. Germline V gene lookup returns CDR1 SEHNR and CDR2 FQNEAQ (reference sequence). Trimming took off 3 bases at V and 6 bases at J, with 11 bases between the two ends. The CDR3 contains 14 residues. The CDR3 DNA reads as TGTGCCAGCAGCTTTGGGGAGGGCGATGAAAAACTGTTTTTT. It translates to CASSFGEGDEKLFF.

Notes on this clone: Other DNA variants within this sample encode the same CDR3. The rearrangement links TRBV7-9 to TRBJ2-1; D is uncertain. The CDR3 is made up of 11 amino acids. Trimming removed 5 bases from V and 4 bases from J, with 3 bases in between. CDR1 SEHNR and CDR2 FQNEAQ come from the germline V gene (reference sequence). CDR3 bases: TGTGCCAGCAGCACGTACAATGAGCAGTTCTTC. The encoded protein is CASSTYNEQFF.

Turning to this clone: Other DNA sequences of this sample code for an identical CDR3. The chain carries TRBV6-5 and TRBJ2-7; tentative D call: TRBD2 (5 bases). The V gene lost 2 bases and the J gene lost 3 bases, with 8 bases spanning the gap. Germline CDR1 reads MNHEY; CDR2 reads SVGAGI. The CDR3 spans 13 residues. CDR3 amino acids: CASSYGSDYEQYF. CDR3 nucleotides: TGTGCCAGCAGTTACGGGAGTGACTACGAGCAGTACTTC.

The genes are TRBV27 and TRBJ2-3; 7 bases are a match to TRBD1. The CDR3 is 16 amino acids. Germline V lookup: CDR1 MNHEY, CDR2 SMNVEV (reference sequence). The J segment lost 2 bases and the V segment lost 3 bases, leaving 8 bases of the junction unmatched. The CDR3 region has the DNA TGTGCCAGCAGTTTGTACGGGACAGAGAACACAGATACGCAGTATTTT. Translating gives CASSLYGTENTDTQYF.

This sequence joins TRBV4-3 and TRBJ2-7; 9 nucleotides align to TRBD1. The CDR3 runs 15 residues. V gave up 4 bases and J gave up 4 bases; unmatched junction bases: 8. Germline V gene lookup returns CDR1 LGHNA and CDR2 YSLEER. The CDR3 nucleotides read TGCGCCAGCAGCCCCTCCCGGACAGGGGCATACGAGCAGTACTTC. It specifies CASSPSRTGAYEQYF.

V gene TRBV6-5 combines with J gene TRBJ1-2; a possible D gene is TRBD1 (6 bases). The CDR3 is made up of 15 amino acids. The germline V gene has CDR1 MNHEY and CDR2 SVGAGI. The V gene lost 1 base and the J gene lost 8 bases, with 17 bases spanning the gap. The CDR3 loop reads CASSYLGGRLKGYTF. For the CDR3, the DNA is TGTGCCAGCAGTTACTTAGGGGGGCGCTTAAAAGGCTACACCTTC.

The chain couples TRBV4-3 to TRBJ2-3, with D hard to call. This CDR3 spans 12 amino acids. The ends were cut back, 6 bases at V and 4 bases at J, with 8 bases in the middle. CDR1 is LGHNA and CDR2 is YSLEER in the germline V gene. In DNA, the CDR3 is TGCGCCAGCAGTCGCGCGGCAGATACGCAGTATTTT. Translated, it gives CASSRAADTQYF.

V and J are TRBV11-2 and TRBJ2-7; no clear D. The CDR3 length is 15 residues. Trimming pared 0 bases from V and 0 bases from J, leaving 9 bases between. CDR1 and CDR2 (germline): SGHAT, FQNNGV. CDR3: CASSLEYSPSYEQYF. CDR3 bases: TGTGCCAGCAGCTTAGAATACTCACCCTCCTACGAGCAGTACTTC.

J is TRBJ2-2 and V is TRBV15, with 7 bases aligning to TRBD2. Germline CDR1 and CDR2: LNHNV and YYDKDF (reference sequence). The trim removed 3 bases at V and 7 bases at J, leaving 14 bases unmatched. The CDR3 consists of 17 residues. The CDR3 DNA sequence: TGTGCCACCAGCAGCGACCCTAGCGGAGAGAACCTCGGGGAGCTGTTTTTT. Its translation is CATSSDPSGENLGELFF.